The present T cell receptor (beta chain) was sequenced within a study of OX40 agonist ivuxolimab in advanced cancers. Regarding the research as a whole: The costimulatory receptor OX40 (CD134) was targeted by ivuxolimab, a fully human IgG2 agonistic monoclonal antibody. Partial responses occurred in three dose-escalation patients, of whom one had hepatocellular carcinoma and two had cutaneous melanoma. Peripheral TCRbeta sequencing aimed to test whether ivuxolimab altered TCR sequence diversity and caused clonal T-cell expansion. Intravenous ivuxolimab was administered to patients every 2 weeks at six dose levels: 0.01, 0.1, 0.3, 1.5, 3 and 10 mg/kg. A male proportion of around 81% and a mean age of approximately 61 years, ranging from 23 to 79, were recorded for the dose-escalation cohort. Patients were allowed to have had prior anti-PD-1, anti-PD-L1 or anti-CTLA-4 therapy, and more than 30% of the dose-escalation patients had previously received checkpoint inhibitors. The monotherapy dose-escalation portion (N ≈ 52 patients) of the phase I ivuxolimab trial is reported in the paper. Among the roughly 52 dose-escalation patients, some 20 had hepatocellular carcinoma, around 15 melanoma, 9 renal cell carcinoma and 9 head and neck cancer. On the study overall, not on this receptor specifically: Antigen specificity was not determined for the clonally expanded peripheral T cells. In the 0.1-3.0 mg/kg groups, partial responders had among the lowest normalized peripheral clonal expansion, particularly in CD8+ T cells. Low levels of normalized T-cell clonal expansion were also seen in some patients who did not respond. Clonal expansion of both CD4+ and CD8+ blood T cells was observed from baseline to week 6 at doses 0.1 to 3.0 mg/kg. After ivuxolimab, expanded clones were on average more numerous among CD8+ T cells than among CD4+ T cells.

Deletion took 7 bases off V and 2 bases off J, with a span of 18 bases between the germline ends. The CDR3 goes from the cysteine to the phenylalanine over 15 residues. Only the CDR3 portion is preserved as DNA: 45 bases, with reading frame beginning at the first base. CDR1 and CDR2 (MNHEY, SVGAGI) derive from the germline V gene. Genomic DNA was isolated from the sorted cells so that the TCRbeta CDR3 region could be sequenced. The immunoSEQ Assay was used for sequencing of TCRbeta CDR3 regions. TCRdb provides this immuneACCESS table in a form limited to in-frame rearrangements. Some clones are lacking; in checked studies, under half of them reflect an unresolved V gene, and why the rest are absent is not known. Here the sample has 65,000 to 70,000 clones; 70% to 80% occur a single time. The ten most abundant clones make up 1.6% of the sample. Patients with a history of autoimmune disease or receiving systemic immunosuppression were excluded from the trial. Peripheral blood for TCR sequencing was drawn from every dose cohort at baseline, at cycle 4 day 1 and at cycle 7 day 1. Samples came from an open-label, multicenter, first-in-human phase I dose-escalation trial of ivuxolimab. Adults with locally advanced or metastatic melanoma, renal cell, hepatocellular, or head and neck squamous cell carcinoma were enrolled in the trial. Before TCR sequencing, CD4+ T cells and CD8+ T cells from peripheral blood were sorted into separate populations.

As to this clone: Its antigen target is currently unknown. Base qualities are not provided; no much larger clone lies one nucleotide away.

Recombination connected TRBV6-5 to TRBJ2-7, and TRBD2 may be the D gene, going by 6 matching bases. This TCR came from an adult with an advanced solid tumor such as melanoma, head and neck, liver or kidney cancer. The sequencing here drew on CD4+ or CD8+ T cells sorted from blood, taken in a trial of the OX40 agonist ivuxolimab. In nucleotide form, the sequence is TGTGCCAGCACGCGGCGCGGGGCCACCCCCTACGAGCAGTACTTC. It specifies CASTRRGATPYEQYF.